These 3 T cell receptor beta chains share one sample of origin, sequenced in a study of naive and memory T cell subsets. Two oligonucleotides, mixed equimolar, formed the beta constant-region primer covering TRBC1 and TRBC2. Ligated cDNA was amplified by four rounds of PCR with nested alpha and beta constant-region primers and SP2. TCRdb recomputed calls from the UMI-ligation and nested PCR reads with MiXCR, one row per CDR3 protein. This table has tens of thousands of distinct CDR3 sequences, 8% to 9.5% appearing once. Sequencing was done on a sample of naive CD8+ T cells from blood. These TCRs come from a human donor in good health.

The chain couples TRBV25-1 to TRBJ2-5, with 8 bases identical to TRBD1. Germline V gene sequence: CDR1 MGHDK, CDR2 SYGVNS. V dropped 7 bases and J dropped 1; count of bases not matched to a gene: 5. This CDR3 comprises 14 residues. The CDR3 reads CASISGGGQETQYF. DNA of the CDR3: TGTGCCAGCATATCAGGGGGCGGCCAAGAGACCCAGTACTTC.

This clonotype was counted only a few times. The V gene is TRBV27, the J gene TRBJ1-3; D not resolved. The V gene's germline CDR1 is MNHEY and CDR2 SMNVEV (reference sequence). The CDR3 contains 14 residues. The V end was cut by 0 bases, the J end by 2 bases, with 5 bases between. CDR3 region: CASSLSRAGNTIYF. The CDR3 DNA reads as TGTGCCAGCAGTTTATCAAGGGCTGGAAACACCATATATTTT.

This clonotype has a handful of counts. V usage is TRBV4-3 and J usage is TRBJ2-1, with 7 positions matching TRBD1. Trimming cost V 2 bases and J 1 base; bases outside gene matches: 5. Germline values: CDR1 LGHNA, CDR2 YSLEER. This CDR3 contains 16 residues. The CDR3 here is CASSQSRGRSYNEQFF. The CDR3 DNA sequence: TGCGCCAGCAGCCAATCGAGGGGGCGGTCCTACAATGAGCAGTTCTTC.